The sequence of this T cell receptor (beta chain) was determined in a study of shared clonotypes between healthy human individuals. Broader study findings: In general, naive subsets displayed greater estimated richness than memory subsets did.

A remark on this clone: As yet, its antigen is unknown.

Sequencing was at deep level. Sequencing used immunoSEQ multiplex PCR; TCRdb keeps in-frame clones, though not all of them. The sample lists 2,500,000 or so clones, around 94% occurring once. Germline assignment: CDR1 MNHNY and CDR2 SVGAGI (reference sequence). Trimming took 5 bases from V and 4 from J; bases not matched to a gene: 5. The CDR3 runs 14 residues. The J gene is TRBJ1-1, the V gene TRBV6-6; TRBD1 matches 9 bases. Sequencing was done on a sample of naive CD4+ T cells sorted from blood. Subset in this sample: CD45RA+ positively selected. The clonotype originates from a man between 18 and 29 years old in good health. The CDR3 here is CASSHTQGATEAFF. In nucleotides, the CDR3 is TGTGCCAGCAGTCACACACAGGGGGCCACTGAAGCTTTCTTT.